The rows below give T cell receptor beta chains drawn from one sample of a study. TCRdb passed the 5' RACE reads through MiXCR, listing each CDR3 protein once. This sample yields roughly 40,000 distinct CDR3 sequences, of which approximately 17% are seen a single time; 2.5% to 3% belongs to the top ten. Sequencing input: naive CD4+ T cells sorted from a lymph node. All receptors derive from a female donor with breast cancer. Both conserved end residues are part of each CDR3. The D gene is left open where the match is weak. The size of a clone is reported for some rows only, either as once, few or many, or as a class for expanded clones.

v_call	j_call	d_call	clone_size	cdr3_aa	cdr3_nt
TRBV5-1	TRBJ2-2	-	few	CASSLVVATVELFF	TGCGCCAGCAGCTTGGTTGTCGCCACCGTGGAGCTGTTTTTT
TRBV4-1	TRBJ2-1	-	many	CASSLMTAGNEQFF	TGCGCCAGCAGCCTAATGACCGCTGGCAATGAGCAGTTCTTC
TRBV7-8	TRBJ1-5	-	-	CASSSFGRRLGGNQPQHF	TGTGCCAGCAGCTCATTTGGACGGAGATTAGGGGGCAATCAGCCCCAGCATTTT
TRBV5-1	TRBJ2-3	-	few	CASSLVPGASTDTQYF	TGCGCCAGCAGCTTGGTACCGGGAGCTAGCACAGATACGCAGTATTTT
TRBV7-6	TRBJ2-3	-	-	CASSPPLDTQYF	TGTGCCAGCAGCCCCCCTTTAGATACGCAGTATTTT
TRBV5-4	TRBJ2-7	TRBD2	many	CASSLDQREGREQYF	TGTGCCAGCAGCTTGGACCAGCGGGAGGGCCGCGAGCAGTACTTC
TRBV7-2	TRBJ2-2	-	-	CASSLVSRASGELVF	TGTGCCAGCAGCTTAGTTTCCCGCGCGTCCGGGGAGCTGGTTTTT
TRBV29-1	TRBJ2-3	TRBD2	-	CSSRTSGGTDTQYF	TGCAGCTCCCGGACTAGCGGGGGGACAGATACGCAGTATTTT
TRBV9	TRBJ2-1	-	-	CASSVSLLSYNEQFF	TGTGCCAGCAGCGTAAGCCTCCTATCCTACAATGAGCAGTTCTTC
TRBV5-1	TRBJ1-1	-	-	CANSPTPGTGAFGGEAFF	TGCGCCAACAGTCCCACCCCCGGGACTGGGGCCTTTGGGGGTGAAGCTTTCTTT
TRBV6-5	TRBJ2-1	TRBD2	many	CASSYGGLAGGDEQFF	TGTGCCAGCAGTTACGGGGGACTAGCGGGGGGCGATGAGCAGTTCTTC
TRBV5-1	TRBJ1-4	TRBD1	many	CASSVQGAYEKLFF	TGCGCCAGCAGTGTTCAGGGGGCATATGAAAAACTGTTTTTT
TRBV5-1	TRBJ2-1	TRBD2	few	CASSSARLAGVTNEQFF	TGCGCCAGCAGTTCCGCCCGACTAGCGGGAGTTACTAATGAGCAGTTCTTC
TRBV7-2	TRBJ2-3	TRBD2	medium-sized	CASSDGTRTTDTQYF	TGTGCCAGCAGCGACGGGACTAGAACCACAGATACGCAGTATTTT
TRBV7-9	TRBJ1-1	-	few	CASSRLMNTEAFF	TGTGCCAGCAGCCGATTGATGAACACTGAAGCTTTCTTT
TRBV7-2	TRBJ1-2	TRBD1	many	CASSLASTGTDYGYTF	TGTGCCAGCAGCTTAGCTTCGACAGGGACTGACTATGGCTACACCTTC
TRBV4-3	TRBJ1-3	-	many	CASSQDKGSGNTIYF	TGCGCCAGCAGTCAGGATAAGGGGTCTGGAAACACCATATATTTT
TRBV27	TRBJ1-2	TRBD1	many	CASSRGRDYGYTF	TGTGCCAGCAGTAGGGGGCGCGACTATGGCTACACCTTC
TRBV7-3	TRBJ1-1	-	-	CAGSYTMNTEAFF	TGTGCCGGCAGCTACACCATGAACACCGAAGCTTTCTTT
TRBV29-1	TRBJ1-3	TRBD1	few	CSVLDRGRNTIYF	TGCAGCGTCCTCGACAGGGGGCGAAACACCATATATTTT
TRBV6-5	TRBJ2-1	-	few	CASRATTPSYNEQCF	TGTGCCAGCAGGGCAACAACTCCCTCCTACAATGAGCAGTGCTTC
TRBV4-1	TRBJ2-6	-	many	CASSQLGGTGANVLTF	TGCGCCAGCAGCCAACTTGGGGGGACTGGGGCCAACGTCCTGACTTTC
TRBV12-3/TRBV12-4	TRBJ1-4	-	-	CASSFGSEKLFF	TGTGCCAGCAGTTTCGGATCTGAAAAACTGTTTTTT
TRBV5-1	TRBJ2-6	-	few	CASSEGGSGANVLTF	TGCGCCAGCAGCGAGGGCGGATCTGGGGCCAACGTCCTGACTTTC
TRBV7-2	TRBJ2-7	-	few	CASSPIEVLSYEQYF	TGTGCCAGCAGCCCAATAGAGGTTCTCAGCTACGAGCAGTACTTC
TRBV11-3	TRBJ2-1	TRBD1	-	CASSSGTGVREQFF	TGTGCCAGCAGCTCGGGGACAGGGGTGAGGGAGCAGTTCTTC
TRBV6-5	TRBJ2-1	TRBD2	many	CASRKGRTSLGEQFF	TGTGCCAGCCGCAAGGGGCGGACTAGCCTCGGTGAGCAGTTCTTC
TRBV7-8	TRBJ2-2	-	-	CASSLAAGYTGELFF	TGTGCCAGCAGCTTAGCGGCGGGATACACCGGGGAGCTGTTTTTT
TRBV6-5	TRBJ2-6	-	many	CASSFGAGAGANVLTF	TGTGCCAGCAGTTTCGGGGCAGGGGCTGGGGCCAACGTCCTGACTTTC
TRBV7-9	TRBJ1-4	-	many	CASSSDRSNEKLFF	TGTGCCAGCAGTTCTGACAGGTCGAATGAAAAACTGTTTTTT
TRBV5-1	TRBJ1-1	-	few	CASSLTPANTEAFF	TGCGCCAGCAGCTTAACCCCCGCGAACACTGAAGCTTTCTTT
TRBV4-2	TRBJ2-2	-	few	CASSQEGGTGELFF	TGTGCCAGCAGCCAAGAAGGGGGCACCGGGGAGCTGTTTTTT
TRBV12-3/TRBV12-4	TRBJ2-1	-	few	CASSLAVSYNEQFF	TGTGCCAGCAGTTTAGCGGTCTCCTACAATGAGCAGTTCTTC
TRBV7-2	TRBJ2-1	-	-	CASGNYYVDEQFF	TGTGCCAGCGGCAACTATTACGTGGATGAGCAGTTCTTC
TRBV20-1	TRBJ2-7	-	few	CSARWMGRGAYEQYF	TGCAGTGCTAGATGGATGGGCAGGGGGGCCTACGAGCAGTACTTC
TRBV9	TRBJ2-2	-	many	CASSPSQWTGELFF	TGTGCCAGCAGCCCTTCCCAGTGGACCGGGGAGCTGTTTTTT
TRBV4-1	TRBJ1-1	-	few	CASSQVGTANTEAFF	TGCGCCAGCAGCCAAGTAGGGACTGCTAACACTGAAGCTTTCTTT
TRBV7-2	TRBJ2-6	-	-	CASSLEAASGANVLTF	TGTGCCAGCAGCTTAGAGGCAGCCTCTGGGGCCAACGTCCTGACTTTC
TRBV4-3	TRBJ1-2	-	few	CASSQVGFLGGYTF	TGCGCCAGCAGCCAAGTTGGGTTTCTGGGTGGCTACACCTTC
TRBV6-1	TRBJ1-5	-	many	CASSEGFGNQPQHF	TGTGCCAGCAGCGAGGGTTTTGGCAATCAGCCCCAGCATTTT
TRBV7-2	TRBJ1-5	TRBD1	many	CASSRGQGNQPQHF	TGTGCCAGCAGCCGCGGACAGGGCAATCAGCCCCAGCATTTT
TRBV20-1	TRBJ2-3	-	many	CSASFPAGPSTDTQYF	TGCAGTGCTTCCTTTCCAGCGGGCCCTTCCACAGATACGCAGTATTTT
TRBV4-1	TRBJ2-6	-	-	CASSPSLRSGANVLTF	TGCGCCAGCAGCCCTTCCCTACGCTCTGGGGCCAACGTCCTGACTTTC
TRBV7-3	TRBJ1-1	-	many	CASSSQEGTEAFF	TGTGCCAGCAGCTCTCAGGAAGGCACTGAAGCTTTCTTT
TRBV7-2	TRBJ2-2	TRBD2	many	CASSLVSGGRVVGELFF	TGTGCCAGCAGCTTAGTCAGCGGGGGGCGTGTGGTCGGGGAGCTGTTTTTT
TRBV12-3/TRBV12-4	TRBJ2-5	-	-	CASSATEEGTQYF	TGTGCCAGCAGTGCGACAGAGGAGGGGACCCAGTACTTC
TRBV2	TRBJ1-2	TRBD1	-	CASGRTGKVSGYTF	TGTGCCAGCGGGAGGACAGGGAAGGTCTCTGGCTACACCTTC
TRBV24-1	TRBJ1-2	-	many	CATSEGFGYTF	TGTGCCACCAGTGAAGGCTTTGGCTACACCTTC
TRBV6-2/TRBV6-3	TRBJ1-1	-	-	CASSYGHTENTEAFF	TGTGCCAGCAGTTACGGGCACACCGAGAACACTGAAGCTTTCTTT
TRBV20-1	TRBJ1-5	TRBD1	many	CSARAGTGDQPQHF	TGCAGTGCTAGAGCCGGGACAGGGGATCAGCCCCAGCATTTT
TRBV5-5	TRBJ2-3	-	many	CASSLLGSSTDTQYF	TGTGCCAGCAGCTTGCTTGGGTCTAGCACAGATACGCAGTATTTT
TRBV5-1	TRBJ2-2	TRBD2	-	CASSGTSTPGELFF	TGCGCCAGTTCCGGGACTAGCACCCCCGGGGAGCTGTTTTTT
TRBV6-5	TRBJ1-2	-	-	CASSEIAGPYGYTF	TGTGCCAGCAGTGAAATTGCAGGGCCCTATGGCTACACCTTC